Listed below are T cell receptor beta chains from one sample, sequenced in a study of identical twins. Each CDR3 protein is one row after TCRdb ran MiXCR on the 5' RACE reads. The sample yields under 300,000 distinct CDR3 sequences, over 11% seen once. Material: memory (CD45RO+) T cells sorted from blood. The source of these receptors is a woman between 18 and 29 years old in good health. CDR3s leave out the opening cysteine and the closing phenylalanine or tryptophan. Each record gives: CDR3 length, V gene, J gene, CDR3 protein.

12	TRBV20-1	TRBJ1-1	SPFGFEMNTEAF
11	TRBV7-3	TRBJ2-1	ASSHPDSNEQF
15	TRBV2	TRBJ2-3	ASYAPDSPHSGDTQY
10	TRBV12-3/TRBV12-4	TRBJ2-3	ASADGTDTQY
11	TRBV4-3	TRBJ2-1	ASSRGPYNEQF
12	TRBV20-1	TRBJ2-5	SAITGSFQETQY
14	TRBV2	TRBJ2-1	ASSADRLDSYNEQF
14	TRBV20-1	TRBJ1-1	SARDPRRGASTEAF
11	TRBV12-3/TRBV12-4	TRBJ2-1	ASRLSSYNEQF
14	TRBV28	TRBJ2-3	ASSLPTSAFTDTQY
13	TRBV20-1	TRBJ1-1	SARNQVGTGAPAF
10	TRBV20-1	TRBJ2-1	SSTSSYNEQF
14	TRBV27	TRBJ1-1	ASSLGARSPNTEAF
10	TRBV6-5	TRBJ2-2	ASKFPTGELF
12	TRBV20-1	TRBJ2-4	SARGLAGKNIQY
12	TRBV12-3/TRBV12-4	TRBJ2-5	ASSHDSAPNLQY
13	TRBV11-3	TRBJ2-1	ASSLQGNYVHEQF
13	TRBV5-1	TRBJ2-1	ASSLLAGEDNEQF
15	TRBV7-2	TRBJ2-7	ASSHGSGLAGTYEQY
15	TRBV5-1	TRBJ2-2	ASSIGSGLANTGELF
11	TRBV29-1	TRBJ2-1	SVAGVFYNEQF
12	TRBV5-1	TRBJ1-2	ASSYTGTDYGYT
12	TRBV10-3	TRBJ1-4	AISGTGGNEKLF
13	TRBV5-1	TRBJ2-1	ASSLVGVSYNEQF
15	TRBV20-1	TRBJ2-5	SAREPRTGGDGETQY
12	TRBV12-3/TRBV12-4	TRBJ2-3	ASTLGGDTDTQY
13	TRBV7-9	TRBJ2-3	ASSFQGILADTQY
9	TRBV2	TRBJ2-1	ASSDTERRF
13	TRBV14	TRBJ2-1	ASSQAPGSYNEQF
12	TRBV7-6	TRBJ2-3	ASSLEGVTDTQY
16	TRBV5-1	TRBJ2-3	ASSLGATAGFTTDTQY
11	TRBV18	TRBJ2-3	ASSIGIPDTQY
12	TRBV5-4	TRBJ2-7	ASSLRGRGYEQY
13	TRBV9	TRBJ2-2	ASSVVGINTGELF
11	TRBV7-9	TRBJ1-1	ASLVEGGTEAF
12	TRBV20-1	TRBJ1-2	SARDYLGDYGYT
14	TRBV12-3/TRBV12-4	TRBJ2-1	ASSLAGLAGRVEQF
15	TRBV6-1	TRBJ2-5	ASSLGTGSMIGETQY
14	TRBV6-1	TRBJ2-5	ASSRRLSDRGETQY
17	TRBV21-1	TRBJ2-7	ASSKDPGVGDREAYEQY
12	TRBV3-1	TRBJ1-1	ASSQDGSYTEAF
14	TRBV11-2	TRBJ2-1	ASSLVMGRDWNEQF